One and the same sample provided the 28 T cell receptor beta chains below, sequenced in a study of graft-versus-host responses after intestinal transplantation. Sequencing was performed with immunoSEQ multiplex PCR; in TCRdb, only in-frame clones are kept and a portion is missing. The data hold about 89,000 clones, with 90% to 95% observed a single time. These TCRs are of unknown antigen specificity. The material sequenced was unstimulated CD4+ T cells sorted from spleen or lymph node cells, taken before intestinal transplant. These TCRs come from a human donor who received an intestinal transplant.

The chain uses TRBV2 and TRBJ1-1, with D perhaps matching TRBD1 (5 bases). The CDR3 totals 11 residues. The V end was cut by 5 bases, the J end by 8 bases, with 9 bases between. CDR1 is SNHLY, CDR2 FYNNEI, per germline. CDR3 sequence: CASSTDSEAFF. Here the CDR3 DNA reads TGTGCCAGCAGTACCGACAGCGAAGCTTTCTTT.

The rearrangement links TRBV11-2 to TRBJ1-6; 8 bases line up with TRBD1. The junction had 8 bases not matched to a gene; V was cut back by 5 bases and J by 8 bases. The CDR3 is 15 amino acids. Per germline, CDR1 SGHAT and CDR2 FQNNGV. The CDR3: CASSQDRAGHSPLHF. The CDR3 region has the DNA TGTGCCAGCAGCCAGGACAGGGCCGGGCATTCACCCCTCCACTTT. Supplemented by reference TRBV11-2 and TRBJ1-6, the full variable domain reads EAGVAQSPRYKIIEKRQSVAFWCNPISGHATLYWYQQILGQGPKLLIQFQNNGVVDDSQLPKDRFSAERLKGVDSTLKIQPAKLEDSAVYLCASSQDRAGHSPLHFGNGTRLTVT.

CDR3 in amino acids: CAWRSQGKRVNTEAFF. CDR3 DNA sequence: TGTGCCTGGAGAAGTCAGGGAAAGAGAGTAAACACTGAAGCTTTCTTT. V gene TRBV30 combines with J gene TRBJ1-1; D may be TRBD1 (5 bases). The CDR3 is 16 residues long. Germline V lookup: CDR1 GTSNPN, CDR2 SVGIG (reference sequence). Between the trimmed V and J ends, which lost 3 bases and 2 bases, there was a span of 19 bases.

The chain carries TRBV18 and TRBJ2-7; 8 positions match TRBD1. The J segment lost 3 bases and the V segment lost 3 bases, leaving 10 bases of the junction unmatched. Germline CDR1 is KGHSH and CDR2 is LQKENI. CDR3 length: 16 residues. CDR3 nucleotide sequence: TGTGCCAGCTCACCCGGTGGACAGGGAAGAATCTACGAGCAGTACTTC. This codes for CASSPGGQGRIYEQYF.

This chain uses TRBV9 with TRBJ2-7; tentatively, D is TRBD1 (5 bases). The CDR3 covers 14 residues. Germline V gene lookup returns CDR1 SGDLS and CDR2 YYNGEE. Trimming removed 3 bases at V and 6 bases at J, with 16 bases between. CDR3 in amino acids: CASSERQRWSEQYF. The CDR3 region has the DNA TGTGCCAGCAGCGAGCGACAGAGGTGGTCCGAGCAGTACTTC.

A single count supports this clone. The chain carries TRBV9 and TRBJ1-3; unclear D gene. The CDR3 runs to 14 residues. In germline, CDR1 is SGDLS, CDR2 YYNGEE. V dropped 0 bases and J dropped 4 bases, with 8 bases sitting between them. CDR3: CASSVVPEGNTIYF. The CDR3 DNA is TGTGCCAGCAGCGTAGTACCAGAAGGAAACACCATATATTTT.

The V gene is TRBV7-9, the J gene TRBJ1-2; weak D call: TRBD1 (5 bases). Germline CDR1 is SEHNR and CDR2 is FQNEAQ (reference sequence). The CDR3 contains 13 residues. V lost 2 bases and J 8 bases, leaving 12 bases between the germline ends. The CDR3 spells CASSLPGGGGYTF. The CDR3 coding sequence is TGTGCCAGCAGCTTACCGGGGGGAGGAGGCTACACCTTC.

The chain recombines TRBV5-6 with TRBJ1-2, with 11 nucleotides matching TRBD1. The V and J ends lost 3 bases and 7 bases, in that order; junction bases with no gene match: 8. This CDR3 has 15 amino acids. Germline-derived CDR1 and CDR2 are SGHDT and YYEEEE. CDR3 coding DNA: TGTGCCAGCAGCTACCCCCCGGGACAGGGGGTTGGCTACACCTTC. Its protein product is CASSYPPGQGVGYTF.

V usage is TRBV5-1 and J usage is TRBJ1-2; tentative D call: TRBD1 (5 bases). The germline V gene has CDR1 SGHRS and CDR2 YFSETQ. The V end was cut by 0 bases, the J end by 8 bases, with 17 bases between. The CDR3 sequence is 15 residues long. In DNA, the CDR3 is TGCGCCAGCAGCTTGGAGGTAGGGGTAGCCTCCGGCTACACCTTC. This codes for CASSLEVGVASGYTF.

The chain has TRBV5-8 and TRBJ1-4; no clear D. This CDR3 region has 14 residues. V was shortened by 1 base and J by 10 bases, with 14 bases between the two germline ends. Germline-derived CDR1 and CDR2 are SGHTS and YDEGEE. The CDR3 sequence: CASSLLTAALKLFF. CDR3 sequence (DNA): TGTGCCAGCAGCTTGTTAACTGCCGCCTTAAAACTGTTTTTT.

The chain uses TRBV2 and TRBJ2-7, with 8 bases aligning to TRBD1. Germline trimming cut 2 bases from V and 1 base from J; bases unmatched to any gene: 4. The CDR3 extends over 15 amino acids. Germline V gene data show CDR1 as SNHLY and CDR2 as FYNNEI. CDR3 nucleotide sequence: TGTGCCAGCAGTGAAAGGACAGGGAGGTCCTACGAGCAGTACTTC. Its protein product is CASSERTGRSYEQYF.

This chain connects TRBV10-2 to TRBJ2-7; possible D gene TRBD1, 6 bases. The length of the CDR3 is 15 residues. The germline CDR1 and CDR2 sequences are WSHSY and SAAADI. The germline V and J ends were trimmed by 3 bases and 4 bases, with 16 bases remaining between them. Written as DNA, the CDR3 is TGCGCCAGCAGTGACTACAGGGTTTTAGTGTACGAGCAGTACTTC. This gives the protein CASSDYRVLVYEQYF.

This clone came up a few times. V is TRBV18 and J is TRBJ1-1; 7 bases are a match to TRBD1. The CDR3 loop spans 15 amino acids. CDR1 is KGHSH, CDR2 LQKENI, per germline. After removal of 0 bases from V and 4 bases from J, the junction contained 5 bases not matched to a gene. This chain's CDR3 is CASSPPRTGRTEAFF. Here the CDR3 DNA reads TGTGCCAGCTCACCACCACGGACAGGACGCACTGAAGCTTTCTTT.

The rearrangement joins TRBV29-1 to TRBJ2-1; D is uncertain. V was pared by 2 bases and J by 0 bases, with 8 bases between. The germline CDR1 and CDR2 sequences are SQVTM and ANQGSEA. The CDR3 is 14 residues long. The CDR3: CSVEYLSSYNEQFF. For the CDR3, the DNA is TGCAGCGTTGAATATCTGAGCTCCTACAATGAGCAGTTCTTC.

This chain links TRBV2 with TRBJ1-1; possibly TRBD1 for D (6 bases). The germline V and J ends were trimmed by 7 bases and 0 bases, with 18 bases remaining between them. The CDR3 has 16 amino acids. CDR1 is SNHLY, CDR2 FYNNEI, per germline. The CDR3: CASTAGGGAMNTEAFF. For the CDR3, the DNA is TGTGCCAGCACCGCGGGCGGGGGCGCCATGAACACTGAAGCTTTCTTT.

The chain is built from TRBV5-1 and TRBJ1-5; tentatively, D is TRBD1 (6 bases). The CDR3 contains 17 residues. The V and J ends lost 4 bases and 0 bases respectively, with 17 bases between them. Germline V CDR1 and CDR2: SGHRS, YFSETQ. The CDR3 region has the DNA TGCGCCAGCAGCCAGTTACAGGGCGGCTTTAGCAATCAGCCCCAGCATTTT. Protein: CASSQLQGGFSNQPQHF.

The CDR3 nucleotides are TGTGCCATCAGTCTGACTAGCGGGGGACAATCCTACGAGCAGTACTTC. It encodes CAISLTSGGQSYEQYF. J is TRBJ2-7 and V is TRBV10-3; 12 positions match TRBD2. CDR1 and CDR2 from the germline V gene are ENHRY and SYGVKD. V dropped 5 bases and J dropped 1; count of bases not matched to a gene: 6. This CDR3 has 16 amino acids.

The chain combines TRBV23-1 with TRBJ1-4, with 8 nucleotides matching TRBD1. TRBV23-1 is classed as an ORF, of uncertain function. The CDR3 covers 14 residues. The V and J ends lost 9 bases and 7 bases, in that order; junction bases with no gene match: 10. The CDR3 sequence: CARVVAGGCEKLFF. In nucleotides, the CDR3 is TGCGCCAGAGTCGTAGCAGGGGGCTGTGAAAAACTGTTTTTT.

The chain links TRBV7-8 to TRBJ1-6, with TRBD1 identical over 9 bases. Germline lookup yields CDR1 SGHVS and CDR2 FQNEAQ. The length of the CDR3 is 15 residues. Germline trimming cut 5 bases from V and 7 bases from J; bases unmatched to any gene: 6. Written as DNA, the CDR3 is TGTGCCAGCAGCCCTCCCGGGACAGGGAATTCACCCCTCCACTTT. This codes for CASSPPGTGNSPLHF.

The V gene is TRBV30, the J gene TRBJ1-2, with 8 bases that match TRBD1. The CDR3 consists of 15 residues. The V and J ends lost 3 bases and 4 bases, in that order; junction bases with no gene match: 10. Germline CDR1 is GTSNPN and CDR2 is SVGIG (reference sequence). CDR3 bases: TGTGCCTGGAGCCCCCGACAGGGGACCCTCTATGGCTACACCTTC. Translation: CAWSPRQGTLYGYTF.

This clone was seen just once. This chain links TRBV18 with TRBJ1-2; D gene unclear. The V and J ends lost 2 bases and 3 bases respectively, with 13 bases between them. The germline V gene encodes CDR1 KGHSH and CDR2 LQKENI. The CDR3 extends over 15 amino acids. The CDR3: CASSPERVPYYGYTF. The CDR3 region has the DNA TGTGCCAGCTCACCAGAGAGGGTCCCCTACTATGGCTACACCTTC. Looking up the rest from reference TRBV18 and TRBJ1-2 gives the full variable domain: NAGVMQNPRHLVRRRGQEARLRCSPMKGHSHVYWYRQLPEEGLKFMVYLQKENIIDESGMPKERFSAEFPKEGPSILRIQQVVRGDSAAYFCASSPERVPYYGYTFGSGTRLTVV.

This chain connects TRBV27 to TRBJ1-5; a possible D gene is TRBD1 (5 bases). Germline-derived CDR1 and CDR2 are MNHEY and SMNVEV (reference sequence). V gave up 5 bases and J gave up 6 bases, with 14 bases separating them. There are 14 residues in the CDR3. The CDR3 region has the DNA TGTGCCAGCAGTGAGAATCAGGGAAGTCAGCCCCAGCATTTT. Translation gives CASSENQGSQPQHF.

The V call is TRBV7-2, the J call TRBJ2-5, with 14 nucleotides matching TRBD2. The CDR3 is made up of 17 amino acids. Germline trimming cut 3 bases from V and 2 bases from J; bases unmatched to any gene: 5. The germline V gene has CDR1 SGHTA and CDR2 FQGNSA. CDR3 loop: CASSFPRTSGGQETQYF. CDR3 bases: TGTGCCAGCAGCTTCCCCCGGACTAGCGGGGGGCAAGAGACCCAGTACTTC.

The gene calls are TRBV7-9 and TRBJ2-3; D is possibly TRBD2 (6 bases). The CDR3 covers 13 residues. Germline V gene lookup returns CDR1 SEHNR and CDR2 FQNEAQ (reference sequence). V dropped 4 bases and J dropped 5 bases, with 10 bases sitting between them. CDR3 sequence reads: CASSSEGGDTQYF. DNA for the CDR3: TGTGCCAGCAGCTCCGAGGGAGGAGATACGCAGTATTTT.

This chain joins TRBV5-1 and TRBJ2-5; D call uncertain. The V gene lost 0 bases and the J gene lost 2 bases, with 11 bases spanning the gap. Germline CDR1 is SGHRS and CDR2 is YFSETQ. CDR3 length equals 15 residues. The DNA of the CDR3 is TGCGCCAGCAGCTTGGCTGTGACTCCACAAGAGACCCAGTACTTC. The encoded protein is CASSLAVTPQETQYF. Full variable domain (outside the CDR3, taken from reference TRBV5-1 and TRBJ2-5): KAGVTQTPRYLIKTRGQQVTLSCSPISGHRSVSWYQQTPGQGLQFLFEYFSETQRNKGNFPGRFSGRQFSNSRSEMNVSTLELGDSALYLCASSLAVTPQETQYFGPGTRLLVL.

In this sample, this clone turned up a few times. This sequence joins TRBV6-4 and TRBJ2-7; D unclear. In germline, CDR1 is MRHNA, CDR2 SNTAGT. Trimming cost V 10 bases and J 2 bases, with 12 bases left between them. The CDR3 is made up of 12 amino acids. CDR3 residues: CANDTVPYEQYF. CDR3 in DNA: TGTGCCAACGACACTGTCCCCTACGAGCAGTACTTC.

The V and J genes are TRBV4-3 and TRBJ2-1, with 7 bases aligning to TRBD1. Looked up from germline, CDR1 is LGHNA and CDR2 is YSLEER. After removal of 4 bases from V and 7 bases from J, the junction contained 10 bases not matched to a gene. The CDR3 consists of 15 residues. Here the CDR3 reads CASSLVTGEWNEQFF. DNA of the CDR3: TGCGCCAGCAGCCTCGTAACAGGGGAGTGGAATGAGCAGTTCTTC.

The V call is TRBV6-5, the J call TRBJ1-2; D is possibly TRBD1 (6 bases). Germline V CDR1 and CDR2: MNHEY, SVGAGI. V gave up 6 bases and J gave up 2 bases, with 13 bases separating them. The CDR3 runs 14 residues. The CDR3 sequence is CASRPHRVNYGYTF. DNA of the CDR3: TGTGCCAGCAGGCCCCACAGGGTCAACTATGGCTACACCTTC.